These 10 T cell receptor beta chains were sequenced from one sample in a study of technical replicates of blood from a handful of donors. Profiled with immunoSEQ multiplex PCR; TCRdb holds only in-frame clones, not every one. The sample comprises about 63,000 clones, more than 75% of which are singletons, and just over 5% rests with the top ten. Sequencing used PBMCs. The receptors originated from a human donor in good health. Some clones in this sample may be carry-over from other donors' samples.

This chain connects TRBV7-2 to TRBJ1-2, with 7 bases fitting TRBD1. This CDR3 has 13 amino acids. J gave up 8 bases and V 5 bases, and 8 bases lay outside the gene matches. Germline V gene data show CDR1 as SGHTA and CDR2 as FQGNSA. CDR3 bases: TGTGCCAGCAGCCCCCCCGACAGGGTCGGCTACACCTTC. This codes for CASSPPDRVGYTF. Supplemented by reference TRBV7-2 and TRBJ1-2, the full variable domain reads GAGVSQSPSNKVTEKGKDVELRCDPISGHTALYWYRQSLGQGLEFLIYFQGNSAPDKSGLPSDRFSAERTGGSVSTLTIQRTQQEDSAVYLCASSPPDRVGYTFGSGTRLTVV.

V is TRBV5-1 and J is TRBJ1-5; D possibly corresponds to TRBD1 (6 bases). CDR3 size: 15 residues. V was pared by 4 bases and J by 0 bases, with 11 bases between. Germline CDR1 and CDR2: SGHRS and YFSETQ. This CDR3 is CASSLGTSSNQPQHF. CDR3 nucleotide sequence: TGCGCCAGCAGCCTCGGGACAAGTAGCAATCAGCCCCAGCATTTT. The whole variable domain, remainder taken from reference TRBV5-1 and TRBJ1-5, is KAGVTQTPRYLIKTRGQQVTLSCSPISGHRSVSWYQQTPGQGLQFLFEYFSETQRNKGNFPGRFSGRQFSNSRSEMNVSTLELGDSALYLCASSLGTSSNQPQHFGDGTRLSIL.

The chain has TRBV4-1 and TRBJ2-7; D perhaps matches TRBD2 (5 bases). Trimming took off 2 bases at V and 5 bases at J, with 10 bases between the two ends. CDR3 length: 13 amino acids. Germline loops: CDR1 MGHRA, CDR2 YSYEKL. In DNA form, the CDR3 reads TGCGCCAGCAGCCAAAGGTTCGGGGACGAGCAGTACTTC. Translation gives CASSQRFGDEQYF.

This rearrangement joins TRBV9 to TRBJ1-6; 7 bases agree with TRBD1. The CDR3 runs 16 residues. V was clipped by 0 bases and J by 0 bases; unmatched bases: 0. The germline CDR1 and CDR2 sequences are SGDLS and YYNGEE. The CDR3 region is CASSVGDSSYNSPLHF. The CDR3 nucleotides read TGTGCCAGCAGCGTAGGGGACAGCTCCTATAATTCACCCCTCCACTTT.

The rearrangement joins TRBV19 to TRBJ2-1; 12 nucleotides match TRBD2. The junction had 2 bases not matched to a gene; V was cut back by 3 bases and J by 2 bases. In germline, CDR1 is LNHDA, CDR2 SQIVND (reference sequence). The CDR3 runs 16 residues. CDR3 sequence (DNA): TGTGCCAGTAGTATCCGACTAGCGGGGGCCTACAATGAGCAGTTCTTC. Its translation: CASSIRLAGAYNEQFF.

CDR3 DNA sequence: TGTGCCAGCAGCACCCGACAGGGGGCAAGGGAGCAGTTCTTC. Its protein is CASSTRQGAREQFF. This sequence joins TRBV21-1 and TRBJ2-1; TRBD1 is taken as the D call from the table, unchecked against the DNA. TRBV21-1 is a known pseudogene. The CDR3 extends over 14 amino acids.

This rearrangement joins TRBV10-3 to TRBJ2-3, with D possibly TRBD1 on 7 matching bases. V lost 8 bases and J 6 bases, leaving 15 bases between the germline ends. The length of the CDR3 is 13 residues. Germline V gene lookup returns CDR1 ENHRY and CDR2 SYGVKD. CDR3 protein: CAIGTEGRDTQYF. The CDR3 region has the DNA TGTGCCATCGGGACAGAGGGGAGGGATACGCAGTATTTT.

This clone was counted only a few times. The chain carries TRBV29-1 and TRBJ2-7, with TRBD2 matching 12 bases. Per the germline V gene, CDR1 is SQVTM and CDR2 is ANQGSEA. The V segment lost 4 bases and the J segment 3 bases; nucleotides outside the gene matches: 4. CDR3 length: 14 residues. In DNA, the CDR3 is TGCAGCGTTGGGACTAGCGGGGATGTCTACGAGCAGTACTTC. The encoded protein is CSVGTSGDVYEQYF.

The chain is built from TRBV7-3 and TRBJ2-3, with 13 positions matching TRBD2. The CDR3 spans 15 residues. V shed 6 bases and J 5 bases; nucleotides not matched to a gene: 5. Per germline, CDR1 SGHTA and CDR2 FQGTGA. The CDR3 region is CASSTSGGAGDTQYF. CDR3 nucleotides: TGTGCCAGCAGTACTAGCGGGGGGGCGGGAGATACGCAGTATTTT.

The V and J genes are TRBV2 and TRBJ2-5; D unclear. Germline V gives CDR1 SNHLY, CDR2 FYNNEI. The CDR3 has 12 residues. V lost 2 bases to trimming and J lost 7 bases, with 8 bases between them. CDR3 sequence (DNA): TGTGCCAGCAGTGAAACTACTCTGACCCAGTACTTC. Protein: CASSETTLTQYF.